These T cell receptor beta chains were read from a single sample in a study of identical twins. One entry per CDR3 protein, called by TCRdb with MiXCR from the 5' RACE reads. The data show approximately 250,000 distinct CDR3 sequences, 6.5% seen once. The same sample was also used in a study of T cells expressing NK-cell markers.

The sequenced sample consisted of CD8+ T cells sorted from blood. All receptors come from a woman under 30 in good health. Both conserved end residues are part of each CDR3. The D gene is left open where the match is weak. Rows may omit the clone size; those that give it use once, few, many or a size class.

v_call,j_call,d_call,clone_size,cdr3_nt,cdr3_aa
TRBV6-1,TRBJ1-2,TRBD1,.,TGTGCCAGCAGGGAGACAGGGGGCGCCTATGGCTACACCTTC,CASRETGGAYGYTF
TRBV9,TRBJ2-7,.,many,TGTGCCAGCAGCGGGGACGAGCAGTACTTC,CASSGDEQYF
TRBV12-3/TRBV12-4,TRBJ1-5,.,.,TGTGCCAGCAGTTTATCCCCCGGGCAGCCCCAGCATTTT,CASSLSPGQPQHF
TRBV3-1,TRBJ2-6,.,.,TGTGCCAGCAGCCTCGCCCGCCGGGGTCCCGGGGCCAACGTCCTGACTTTC,CASSLARRGPGANVLTF
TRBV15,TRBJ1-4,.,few,TGTGCCACCAGCAGGGGAGGGACGGAAAAACTGTTTTTT,CATSRGGTEKLFF
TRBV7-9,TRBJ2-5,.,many,TGTGCCAGCAGCACTGGCAGGTACCAAGAGACCCAGTACTTC,CASSTGRYQETQYF
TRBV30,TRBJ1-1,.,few,TGTGCCTGGAGTGTAGGAACTGAAGCTTTCTTT,CAWSVGTEAFF
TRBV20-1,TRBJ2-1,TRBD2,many,TGCAGTGCTAGTTTGGCGGGGGACTACAATGAGCAGTTCTTC,CSASLAGDYNEQFF
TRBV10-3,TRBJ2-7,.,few,TGTGCCATCAGTGTTGAGGACACCCCTACCTACGAGCAGTACTTC,CAISVEDTPTYEQYF
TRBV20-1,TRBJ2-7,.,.,TGCAGTTACCCCTTCGGTCGCGAGCAGTACTTC,CSYPFGREQYF
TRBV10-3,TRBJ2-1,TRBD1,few,TGTGCCATCAATGCAGGGGGCGATTTCCCGGAGCAGTTCTTC,CAINAGGDFPEQFF
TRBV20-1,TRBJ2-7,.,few,TGCAGTGCAAATGCTCGGGGCGCCCAGGGCGAGCAGTACTTC,CSANARGAQGEQYF
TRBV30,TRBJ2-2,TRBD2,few,TGTGCCTGGAGCGGGGGAAAAAGCGGGAGGGCTTTGGACACCGGGGAGCTGTTTTTT,CAWSGGKSGRALDTGELFF
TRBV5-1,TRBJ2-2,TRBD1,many,TGCGCCAGCAGCTTCTCAGGGGGCGTATCCCTCCCCACCGGGGAGCTGTTTTTT,CASSFSGGVSLPTGELFF
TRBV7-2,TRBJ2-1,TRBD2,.,TGTGCCAGCAGCAAATGGGGACTAGCGGCGTCGGCGGATGAGCAGTTCTTC,CASSKWGLAASADEQFF
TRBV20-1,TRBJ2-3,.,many,TGCAGTGCCCCCTCTCAAGCGGTTGTGGATACGCAGTATTTT,CSAPSQAVVDTQYF
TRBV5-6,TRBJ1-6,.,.,TGTGCCAGCAGCGACGGATCTTTTTCACCCCTCCACTTT,CASSDGSFSPLHF
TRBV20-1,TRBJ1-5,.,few,TGCAGTGCGGGTGATGGATTCCAGCCCCAGCATTTT,CSAGDGFQPQHF
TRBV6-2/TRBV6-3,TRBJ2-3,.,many,TGTGCCAGCAGCCACGGGGAAAGCACAGATACGCAGTATTTT,CASSHGESTDTQYF
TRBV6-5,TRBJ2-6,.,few,TGTGCCAGCAGTTACCTCACACCCGACTCTGGGGCCAACGTCCTGACTTTC,CASSYLTPDSGANVLTF
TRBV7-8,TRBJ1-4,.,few,TGTGCCAGCAGCTTAGGGGGATATACTAATGAAAAACTGTTTTTT,CASSLGGYTNEKLFF
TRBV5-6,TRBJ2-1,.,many,TGTGCCAGCAGCTTGGGCGCCCCCAATGAGCAGTTCTTC,CASSLGAPNEQFF
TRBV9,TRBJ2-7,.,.,TGTGCCAGCAGCGTAGGGACTGAGGCCTACGAGCAGTACTTC,CASSVGTEAYEQYF
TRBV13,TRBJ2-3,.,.,TGTGCCAGCAGCTCAGGCCGGGTTACAGATACGCAGTATTTT,CASSSGRVTDTQYF
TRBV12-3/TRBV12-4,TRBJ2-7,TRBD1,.,TGTGCCAGCAGTCCGGGACAGGGGCTTTCCGAGCAGTACTTC,CASSPGQGLSEQYF
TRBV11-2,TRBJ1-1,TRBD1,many,TGTGCCAGCAGCTCCTTACAGGGGAGATGGACTGAAGCTTTCTTT,CASSSLQGRWTEAFF
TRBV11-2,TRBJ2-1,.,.,TGTGCCAGCAGCCCAGAACAATTTTCTGGGAATGAGCAGTTCTTC,CASSPEQFSGNEQFF
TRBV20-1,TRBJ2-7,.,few,TGCAGTGCTAGGAGCCGGGTTACCTACGAGCAGTACTTC,CSARSRVTYEQYF
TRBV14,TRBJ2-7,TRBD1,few,TGTGCCAGCAGCCAAACAGGGGCCCACGAGCAGTACTTC,CASSQTGAHEQYF
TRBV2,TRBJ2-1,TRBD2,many,TGTGCCAGCCGGGAGGGCGGGGCATCCTACAATGAGCAGTTCTTC,CASREGGASYNEQFF
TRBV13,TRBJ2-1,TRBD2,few,TGTGCCAGCAGCTCCAGGACTAGCGGAGTCTCCTACAATGAGCAGTTCTTC,CASSSRTSGVSYNEQFF
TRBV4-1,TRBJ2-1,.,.,TGCGCCAGCAGCCAAGACGCGACTTACAATGAGCAGTTCTTC,CASSQDATYNEQFF
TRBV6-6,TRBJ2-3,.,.,TGTGCCAGCAGTCCGGGCGGCAGGGATACGCAGTATTTT,CASSPGGRDTQYF
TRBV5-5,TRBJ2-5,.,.,TGTGCCAGCAGCCCCCCTACAGGCGAAGAGACCCAGTACTTC,CASSPPTGEETQYF
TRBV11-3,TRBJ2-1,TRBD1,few,TGTGCCAGCAGAACCAGGGGGCCCTCCTACAATGAGCAGTTCTTC,CASRTRGPSYNEQFF
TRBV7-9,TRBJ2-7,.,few,TGTGCCAGCAGCTTAGTGCAGGAAGCCTACGAGCAGTACTTC,CASSLVQEAYEQYF
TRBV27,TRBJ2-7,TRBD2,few,TGTGCCAGCAGTAACCTGGGGACTAGCGGTTCCTACGAGCAGTACTTC,CASSNLGTSGSYEQYF
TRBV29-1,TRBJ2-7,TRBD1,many,TGCAGCGCTTGGACAGGTATCTCCTACGAGCAGTACTTC,CSAWTGISYEQYF
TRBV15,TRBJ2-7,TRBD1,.,TGTGCCACCAGCAGAGATCCTAAGACAGGGGGAAGCTACGAGCAGTACTTC,CATSRDPKTGGSYEQYF
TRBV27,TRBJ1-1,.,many,TGTGCCAGTTGGGACGGGATGAACACTGAAGCTTTCTTT,CASWDGMNTEAFF
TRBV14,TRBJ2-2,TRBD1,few,TGTGCCAGCAGCCAAGATTCGTGGACAGGGGCCCCGAACACCGGGGAGCTGTTTTTT,CASSQDSWTGAPNTGELFF
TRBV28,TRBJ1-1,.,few,TGTGCCAGCAGTTTTCCCACACTAGCCTCTGAAGCTTTCTTT,CASSFPTLASEAFF
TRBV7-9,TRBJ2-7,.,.,TGTGCCAGCAGCTCCACCGAGGGGGGCCACGAGCAGTACTTC,CASSSTEGGHEQYF
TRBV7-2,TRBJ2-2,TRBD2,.,TGTGCCAGCAGCTTAGACTCGGGGAGGGCCGGGGAGCTGTTTTTT,CASSLDSGRAGELFF
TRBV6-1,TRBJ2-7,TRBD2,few,TGTGCCACCCCGCGTAGCGGGGGATCCTACGAGCAGTACTTC,CATPRSGGSYEQYF
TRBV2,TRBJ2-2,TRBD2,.,TGTGCCAGCGGCGGACTAGCGGGAGTAAGCGGGGAGCTGTTTTTT,CASGGLAGVSGELFF
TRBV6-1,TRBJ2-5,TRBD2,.,TGTGCCAGCAGCCCGGGACTAGCGCCGGCAGAGACCCAGTACTTC,CASSPGLAPAETQYF
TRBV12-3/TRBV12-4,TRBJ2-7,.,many,TGTGCCAGCAGCCGCGCCTACGAGCAGTACTTC,CASSRAYEQYF
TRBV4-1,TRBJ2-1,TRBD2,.,TGCGCCAGCAGCCAAGAATGGCGGGGGGCCTACAATGAGCAGTTCTTC,CASSQEWRGAYNEQFF
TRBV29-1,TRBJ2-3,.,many,TGCAGCGCACCACAGGGAACGGATACGCAGTATTTT,CSAPQGTDTQYF
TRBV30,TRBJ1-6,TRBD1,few,TGTGCCTGGAAACCGGGACAGGGGAATTCACCCCTCCACTTT,CAWKPGQGNSPLHF
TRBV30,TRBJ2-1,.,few,TGTGCCTGGAGTCCCGGGTCCGGGTGGGAGCAGTTCTTC,CAWSPGSGWEQFF
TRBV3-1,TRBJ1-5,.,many,TGTGCCAGCAGCCAAGATTCGGGGGCCACTGGCAATCAGCCCCAGCATTTT,CASSQDSGATGNQPQHF